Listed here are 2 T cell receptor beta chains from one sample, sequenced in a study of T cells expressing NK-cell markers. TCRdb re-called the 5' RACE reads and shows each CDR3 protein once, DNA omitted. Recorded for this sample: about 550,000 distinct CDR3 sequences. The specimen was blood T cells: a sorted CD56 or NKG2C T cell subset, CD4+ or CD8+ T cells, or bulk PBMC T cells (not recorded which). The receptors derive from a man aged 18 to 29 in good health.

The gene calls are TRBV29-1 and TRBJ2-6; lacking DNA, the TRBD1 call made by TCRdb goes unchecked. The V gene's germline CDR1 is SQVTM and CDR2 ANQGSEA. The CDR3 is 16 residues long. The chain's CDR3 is CSVRDGRMSGANVLTF.

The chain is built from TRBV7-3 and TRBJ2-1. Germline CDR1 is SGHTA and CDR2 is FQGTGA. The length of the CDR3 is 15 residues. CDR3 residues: CASSLTSAQDNEQFF. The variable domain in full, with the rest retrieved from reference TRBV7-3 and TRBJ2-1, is GAGVSQTPSNKVTEKGKYVELRCDPISGHTALYWYRQSLGQGPEFLIYFQGTGAADDSGLPNDRFFAVRPEGSVSTLKIQRTERGDSAVYLCASSLTSAQDNEQFFGPGTRLTVL.